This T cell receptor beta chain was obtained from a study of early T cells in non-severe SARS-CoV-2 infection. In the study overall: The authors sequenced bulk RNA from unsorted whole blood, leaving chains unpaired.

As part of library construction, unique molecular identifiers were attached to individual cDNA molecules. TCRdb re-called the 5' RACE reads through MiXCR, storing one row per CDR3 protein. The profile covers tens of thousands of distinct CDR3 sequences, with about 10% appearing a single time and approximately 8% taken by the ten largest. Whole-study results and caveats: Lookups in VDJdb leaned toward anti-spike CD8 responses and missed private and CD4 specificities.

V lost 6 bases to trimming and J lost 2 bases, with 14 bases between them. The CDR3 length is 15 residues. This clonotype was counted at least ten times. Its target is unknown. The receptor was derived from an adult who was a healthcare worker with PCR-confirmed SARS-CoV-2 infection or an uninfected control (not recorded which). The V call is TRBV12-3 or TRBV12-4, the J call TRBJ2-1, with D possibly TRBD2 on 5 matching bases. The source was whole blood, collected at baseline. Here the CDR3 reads CASSPGAATYNEQFF. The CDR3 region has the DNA TGTGCCAGCAGCCCTGGAGCGGCAACCTACAATGAGCAGTTCTTC.